These T cell receptor beta chains were read from a single sample in a study of beta chain features in type 1 diabetes. This table comes from immunoSEQ multiplex PCR, and its TCRdb copy is limited to in-frame clones, with some not included. The sample yields about 250,000 clones, 13% to 15% seen once. Sample: naive CD4+ T cells from blood. The receptors shown here come from a woman between 35 and 50 years old in good health. CDR3s include the opening cysteine and the closing phenylalanine or tryptophan. D genes are given only for firm matches. Clone size is not always given. Where it is, it says once, few, many or a class for expanded clones.

j_call v_call d_call cdr3_length clone_size cdr3_nt cdr3_aa
TRBJ2-2 TRBV7-2 - 14 - TGTGCCAGCAGCCCGGGACACTTTCCAGGGGAGCTGTTTTTT CASSPGHFPGELFF
TRBJ2-1 TRBV10-3 - 18 few TGTGCCATCCGCTCCGGGGGGCTCGTGCATAGCTCCTACAATGAGCAGTTCTTC CAIRSGGLVHSSYNEQFF
TRBJ2-1 TRBV9 - 15 - TGTGCCAGCAGCGTGGCCGCCAACTCCTACAATGAGCAGTTCTTC CASSVAANSYNEQFF
TRBJ1-1 TRBV7-2 - 13 many TGTGCCAGCAGCCAGGACAGGAACACTGAAGCTTTCTTT CASSQDRNTEAFF
TRBJ2-5 TRBV5-6 - 12 - TGTGCCAGCAGCCCAGGATTAGAGACCCAGTACTTC CASSPGLETQYF
TRBJ1-1 TRBV11-2 TRBD1 15 - TGTGCCAGCAGCTTAATTCCCCAGGGGGACACTGAAGCTTTCTTT CASSLIPQGDTEAFF
TRBJ2-7 TRBV18 - 13 few TGTGCCAGCTCACCGCGGGGTTCCTACGAGCAGTACTTC CASSPRGSYEQYF
TRBJ2-1 TRBV5-4 TRBD2 17 - TGTGCCAGCAGCCTTCGCGGGGCTAGCGGGTCCTACAATGAGCAGTTCTTC CASSLRGASGSYNEQFF
TRBJ2-7 TRBV4-3 TRBD2 15 few TGCGCCAGCAGCCAAGCGACTAGCGGAATTTACGAGCAGTACTTC CASSQATSGIYEQYF
TRBJ1-2 TRBV6-5 - 14 - TGTGCCAGCAGTTACTCGCACAGGAGTTATGGCTACACCTTC CASSYSHRSYGYTF
TRBJ2-1 TRBV23-1 TRBD2 15 - TGCGCCAGCAGTCAACGGCGGGGGGGCCCCAATGAGCAGTTCTTC CASSQRRGGPNEQFF
TRBJ1-5 TRBV29-1 - 14 few TGCAGCGTCGCCGGGACACTCTGGACCCAGCCCCAGCATTTT CSVAGTLWTQPQHF
TRBJ2-3 TRBV5-1 TRBD2 20 few TGCGCCAGCAGCTTGGGGACTAGCGGGGGGGCCTCGCCTACCAGAGATACGCAGTATTTT CASSLGTSGGASPTRDTQYF
TRBJ2-1 TRBV27 TRBD2 13 - TGTGCCAGCAGGCTAGCGGGGTACAATGAGCAGTTCTTC CASRLAGYNEQFF
TRBJ1-5 TRBV10-3 - 15 few TGTGCCATCAGTGGGGGACAAGTGGAAAATCAGCCCCAGCATTTT CAISGGQVENQPQHF
TRBJ1-1 TRBV5-4 - 15 few TGTGCCAGCAGCTTGGATGGAGAATTGAACACTGAAGCTTTCTTT CASSLDGELNTEAFF
TRBJ2-3 TRBV5-4 TRBD2 20 - TGTGCCAGCAGCTTGGCCCTAGCGGGGGGGCGATACCCTAGCACAGATACGCAGTATTTT CASSLALAGGRYPSTDTQYF
TRBJ2-3 TRBV29-1 - 13 - TGCAGCGTGGACCGGACAATCACAGATACGCAGTATTTT CSVDRTITDTQYF
TRBJ1-5 TRBV7-9 TRBD1 15 few TGTGCCAGCAGCTTAGGGGGGACAGGCAATCAGCCCCAGCATTTT CASSLGGTGNQPQHF
TRBJ2-3 TRBV5-1 TRBD2 16 - TGCGCCAGCAGCACTACTAGCGGGGGGCCCGCAGATACGCAGTATTTT CASSTTSGGPADTQYF
TRBJ1-2 TRBV9 - 16 few TGTGCCAGCAGCGTAGACGGGGGAGCAGTTAACTATGGCTACACCTTC CASSVDGGAVNYGYTF